The 26 T cell receptor beta chains below come from one sample, sequenced in a study of blood T cell repertoires in COVID-19. TCRdb's copy holds only in-frame clones and misses some; the assay was immunoSEQ multiplex PCR. The repertoire holds over 150,000 clones, with about 89% as singletons. The sequencing sample was made of peripheral blood. All receptors come from a man in his forties or fifties with acute or convalescent COVID-19.

A single count supports this clone. For the CDR3, the DNA is TGTGCCAGCAGCTTTAAAGCGGGAGAGATCGGCACAGATACGCAGTATTTT. It translates to CASSFKAGEIGTDTQYF. The rearrangement links TRBV7-3 to TRBJ2-3, with 8 bases lining up with TRBD2. V lost 3 bases and J lost 1; bases outside the gene matches: 9. The CDR3 loop spans 17 amino acids. The germline V gene encodes CDR1 SGHTA and CDR2 FQGTGA.

The chain is built from TRBV30 and TRBJ2-2, with TRBD1 matching 10 bases. This CDR3 is 15 amino acids long. Germline V gene data show CDR1 as GTSNPN and CDR2 as SVGIG (reference sequence). Trimming removed 5 bases from V and 8 bases from J; junction bases left unmatched: 11. The CDR3 is CAWDAGTGDSGELFF. CDR3 nucleotides: TGTGCCTGGGATGCCGGGACAGGGGACTCGGGGGAGCTGTTTTTT.

The chain carries TRBV9 and TRBJ2-5; maybe TRBD2 (6 bases). The CDR3 is 16 amino acids. Per germline, CDR1 SGDLS and CDR2 YYNGEE. V lost 4 bases and J lost 0, with 16 bases in between. Here the CDR3 reads CASSPIGEDYQETQYF. CDR3 sequence (DNA): TGTGCCAGCAGCCCAATTGGGGAGGACTACCAAGAGACCCAGTACTTC.

This chain joins TRBV29-1 and TRBJ2-7, with TRBD2 matching over 13 bases. The germline V gene has CDR1 SQVTM and CDR2 ANQGSEA. Unmatched junction bases numbered 14, after V lost 4 bases and J lost 2 bases. The CDR3 has 18 residues. The CDR3 spells CSVALGRTSGRRAYEQYF. CDR3 DNA: TGCAGCGTTGCCCTGGGTAGGACTAGCGGGAGAAGGGCCTACGAGCAGTACTTC.

This chain uses TRBV28 with TRBJ2-2; 8 nucleotides line up with TRBD2. This CDR3 is built from 14 residues. CDR1 and CDR2 from the germline V gene are MDHEN and SYDVKM. The junction had 6 bases not matched to a gene; V was cut back by 8 bases and J by 4 bases. The CDR3 region has the DNA TGTGCCAGCCTCTCCGGGGGGGGCACCGGGGAGCTGTTTTTT. Translated, it gives CASLSGGGTGELFF.

In nucleotides, the CDR3 is TGTGCCAGCAGCTTACCCGCCCGCCAGGGGGCAAACAATGAGCAGTTCTTC. It is translated as CASSLPARQGANNEQFF. V is TRBV7-9 and J is TRBJ2-1; 8 positions match TRBD1. Germline CDR1 and CDR2: SEHNR and FQNEAQ (reference sequence). Losses at the gene ends were 2 bases for V and 5 bases for J; bases not matched to a gene: 11. The CDR3 loop spans 17 amino acids.

This chain joins TRBV11-2 and TRBJ2-7; the match to TRBD2 covers 9 bases. CDR1 and CDR2 (germline): SGHAT, FQNNGV. The CDR3 length is 14 residues. Unmatched junction bases numbered 9, after V lost 6 bases and J lost 6 bases. This CDR3 is CASRPLAGLREQYF. Here the CDR3 DNA reads TGTGCCAGCAGACCGCTAGCGGGACTTCGCGAGCAGTACTTC.

This rearrangement joins TRBV24-1 to TRBJ2-1; 10 positions agree with TRBD2. Germline-derived CDR1 and CDR2 are KGHDR and SFDVKD. Trimming cost V 4 bases and J 8 bases; bases outside gene matches: 10. There are 16 residues in the CDR3. CDR3 sequence: CATSEPSSGSLDEQFF. For the CDR3, the DNA is TGTGCCACCAGTGAGCCATCTAGCGGGAGCCTAGATGAGCAGTTCTTC.

The chain joins TRBV20-1 to TRBJ1-5, with D possibly being TRBD1 (5 bases). Germline lookup yields CDR1 DFQATT and CDR2 SNEGSKA (reference sequence). Trimming shortened V by 3 bases and J by 4 bases, and 13 bases separated the two germline ends. The length of the CDR3 is 14 residues. The CDR3 region is CSASPGEGNQPQHF. CDR3 in DNA: TGCAGTGCTAGTCCGGGGGAGGGTAATCAGCCCCAGCATTTT.

The DNA for the CDR3 is TGTGCCAGCAGTCTGCCAACAGGGGGCGATCAGCCCCAGCATTTT. It specifies CASSLPTGGDQPQHF. The rearrangement joins TRBV28 to TRBJ1-5; 9 bases are a match to TRBD1. The V gene end was trimmed by 5 bases and the J gene end by 5 bases; junction bases not matched to a gene: 7. Germline assignment: CDR1 MDHEN and CDR2 SYDVKM. The CDR3 totals 15 residues.

Remarks on this clone: Other nucleotide sequences from this sample produce the same CDR3. The rearrangement links TRBV9 to TRBJ2-5; the D gene is possibly TRBD2 (6 bases). The germline CDR1 and CDR2 sequences are SGDLS and YYNGEE. The CDR3 is 13 residues long. The V and J ends lost 0 bases and 5 bases respectively, with 8 bases between them. The CDR3 coding sequence is TGTGCCAGCAGCGTAGGCGGGGAGGAGACCCAGTACTTC. Translating gives CASSVGGEETQYF.

This chain uses TRBV9 with TRBJ2-2, with 7 bases that match TRBD2. J gave up 6 bases and V 0 bases, and 8 bases lay outside the gene matches. Germline V gives CDR1 SGDLS, CDR2 YYNGEE. The CDR3 has 16 amino acids. CDR3 coding DNA: TGTGCCAGCAGCGTAGCGGAGCGGGGAGTGTCCGGGGAGCTGTTTTTT. This codes for CASSVAERGVSGELFF.

V usage is TRBV6-5 and J usage is TRBJ1-2, with 7 positions matching TRBD1. V was clipped by 5 bases and J by 5 bases; unmatched bases: 11. CDR3 size: 15 residues. From germline, CDR1 is MNHEY and CDR2 SVGAGI. The CDR3 region has the DNA TGTGCCAGCAGTCGTGACAGGGACGGGGATTATGGCTACACCTTC. Translation: CASSRDRDGDYGYTF.

The rearrangement links TRBV10-3 to TRBJ2-1; 11 bases match TRBD1. The germline V gene encodes CDR1 ENHRY and CDR2 SYGVKD. The CDR3 has 14 amino acids. V lost 6 bases to trimming and J lost 9 bases; unmatched junction nucleotides: 7. DNA for the CDR3: TGTGCCATCAGACCGGGACAGGGGGGAGGTGAGCAGTTCTTC. Its translation is CAIRPGQGGGEQFF.

The chain employs TRBV28 and TRBJ2-7; 7 positions match TRBD2. This CDR3 is 13 amino acids long. The V and J ends lost 8 bases and 1 base, in that order; junction bases with no gene match: 5. Germline CDR1 MDHEN, CDR2 SYDVKM. CDR3 residues: CASLMGGSYEQYF. The CDR3 coding sequence is TGTGCCAGCCTCATGGGGGGGTCCTACGAGCAGTACTTC.

CDR3 loop: CASSPRGLTGVEKLFF. In DNA, the CDR3 is TGTGCCAGCTCACCACGTGGCCTGACAGGGGTTGAAAAACTGTTTTTT. The chain is built from TRBV18 and TRBJ1-4; TRBD1 agrees at 8 bases. This CDR3 has 16 residues. Germline V lookup: CDR1 KGHSH, CDR2 LQKENI. J gave up 7 bases and V 1 base, and 8 bases lay outside the gene matches.

This clone has a handful of counts. The V call is TRBV2, the J call TRBJ2-7; D ambiguous. CDR1 and CDR2 from the germline V gene are SNHLY and FYNNEI. CDR3 length: 12 amino acids. Trimming left V 6 bases short and J 2 bases short, with 8 bases between. For the CDR3, the DNA is TGTGCCAGCAGGGCCCTGACCTACGAGCAGTACTTC. Translated: CASRALTYEQYF. The full variable domain, its missing parts supplied by reference TRBV2 and TRBJ2-7, is EPEVTQTPSHQVTQMGQEVILRCVPISNHLYFYWYRQILGQKVEFLVSFYNNEISEKSEIFDDQFSVERPDGSNFTLKIRSTKLEDSAMYFCASRALTYEQYFGPGTRLTVT.

J is TRBJ2-5 and V is TRBV5-8, with D perhaps matching TRBD2 (6 bases). CDR1 SGHTS and CDR2 YDEGEE come from the germline V gene. Trimming removed 3 bases at V and 4 bases at J, with 13 bases between. The CDR3 is 14 residues long. The CDR3 region is CASSSGLRRETQYF. CDR3 DNA sequence: TGTGCCAGCAGCTCGGGACTGCGTAGAGAGACCCAGTACTTC.

The chain links TRBV28 to TRBJ2-7; 9 nucleotides line up with TRBD2. Germline CDR1 and CDR2: MDHEN and SYDVKM. With 6 bases clipped from V and 3 bases from J, the junction kept 9 bases outside the gene matches. The CDR3 sequence is 15 residues long. The CDR3 loop reads CASSPPRLAVYEQYF. CDR3 bases: TGTGCCAGCAGCCCACCCAGACTAGCGGTCTACGAGCAGTACTTC.

The chain uses TRBV6-5 and TRBJ2-7; 11 bases fit TRBD1. The CDR3 totals 15 residues. Trimming cost V 6 bases and J 1 base; bases outside gene matches: 5. Per germline, CDR1 MNHEY and CDR2 SVGAGI. DNA of the CDR3: TGTGCCAGCAGCTCGGGACAGGGGGTGTCCTACGAGCAGTACGTC. Protein sequence: CASSSGQGVSYEQYV.

The chain joins TRBV19 to TRBJ2-7; perhaps TRBD1 as D (6 bases). V was cut by 6 bases and J by 3 bases, with 15 bases left in between. Per the germline V gene, CDR1 is LNHDA and CDR2 is SQIVND (reference sequence). The CDR3 contains 14 residues. The CDR3 protein is CASSQGLSVYEQYF. The CDR3 DNA reads TGTGCCAGTAGCCAGGGGCTTTCGGTCTACGAGCAGTACTTC.

The chain uses TRBV19 and TRBJ2-5; 7 bases map to TRBD2. J was trimmed by 5 bases and V by 5 bases; bases with no gene match: 8. Germline CDR1 reads LNHDA; CDR2 reads SQIVND (reference sequence). CDR3 length: 14 amino acids. DNA for the CDR3: TGTGCCAGTAGTCTTGGCGGGAGTGAGGAGACCCAGTACTTC. This gives the protein CASSLGGSEETQYF.

DNA for the CDR3: TGTGCCAGCAGCCAACGGGGCACCGGGGAGCTGTTTTTT. Protein product: CASSQRGTGELFF. This chain joins TRBV3-1 (or the pseudogene TRBV3-2) and TRBJ2-2; tentative D call: TRBD2 (5 bases). The V end lost 2 bases, the J end lost 4 bases, and 5 bases lay between the germline ends. The CDR3 sequence is 13 residues long. Germline V CDR1 and CDR2: LGHDT, YNNKEL (reference sequence).

The chain combines TRBV4-2 with TRBJ2-7, with 11 bases lining up with TRBD2. The CDR3 runs 18 residues. Trimming cost V 0 bases and J 7 bases; bases outside gene matches: 14. Per the germline V gene, CDR1 is LGHNA and CDR2 is YNFKEQ. CDR3: CASSQDGGLAGGRWEQYF. In nucleotides, the CDR3 is TGTGCCAGCAGCCAAGATGGTGGGCTAGCGGGAGGACGGTGGGAGCAGTACTTC.

V gene TRBV28 combines with J gene TRBJ2-5, with 7 nucleotides matching TRBD1. This CDR3 region has 15 residues. The ends lost 6 bases at V and 4 bases at J; junction bases unmatched: 11. Looked up from germline, CDR1 is MDHEN and CDR2 is SYDVKM. CDR3 bases: TGTGCCAGCAGATCCCGGGACAGAGGGCGAGAGACCCAGTACTTC. Translation: CASRSRDRGRETQYF. Full variable domain (missing parts from reference TRBV28 and TRBJ2-5): DVKVTQSSRYLVKRTGEKVFLECVQDMDHENMFWYRQDPGLGLRLIYFSYDVKMKEKGDIPEGYSVSREKKERFSLILESASTNQTSMYLCASRSRDRGRETQYFGPGTRLLVL.

This chain joins TRBV28 and TRBJ2-7, with 9 bases matching TRBD1. Germline loops: CDR1 MDHEN, CDR2 SYDVKM. This CDR3 is 12 amino acids long. V shed 8 bases, J shed 4 bases, and the junction held 3 bases outside the gene matches. DNA of the CDR3: TGTGCCAGCGGGACAGGGACTTACGAGCAGTACGTC. Residues: CASGTGTYEQYV.